A single sample gave rise to the 26 T cell receptor beta chains below, sequenced in a study of radiation and T cells in renal cell carcinoma. TCRdb's copy holds only in-frame clones and misses some; the assay was immunoSEQ multiplex PCR. The sample holds about 150,000 clones; around nine tenths are singletons and the top ten take about 11%. Time point in this sample: baseline pretreatment blood. Treatment indicated: 15 Gy SBRT to primary tumor, nephrectomy 4 weeks later. The input for sequencing was blood, taken from a patient whose treatment included radiotherapy and nephrectomy. Receptor source: a woman in her 50s with renal cell carcinoma.

This rearrangement joins TRBV7-6 to TRBJ2-1; D may match TRBD1 or TRBD2 (6 bases each). Germline assignment: CDR1 SGHVS and CDR2 FNYEAQ. There are 16 residues in the CDR3. With 3 bases removed from V and 2 bases from J, the gap between germline ends came to 14 bases. The CDR3 region has the DNA TGTGCCAGCAGCTTGAGAACCGGGGGCACCTACAATGAGCAGTTCTTC. As protein: CASSLRTGGTYNEQFF.

This chain links TRBV18 with TRBJ2-2, with 7 bases matching TRBD1. The CDR3 spans 16 residues. Trimming at V came to 2 bases and at J to 4 bases, leaving 7 bases not matched to a gene. The V gene's germline CDR1 is KGHSH and CDR2 LQKENI. The CDR3 loop reads CASSPAAAGGTGELFF. The CDR3 nucleotides read TGTGCCAGCTCACCAGCGGCGGCAGGGGGCACCGGGGAGCTGTTTTTT.

V usage is TRBV6-6 and J usage is TRBJ1-1; D uncertain. V was cut by 7 bases and J by 8 bases, with 11 bases left in between. The CDR3 contains 11 residues. CDR1 is MNHNY and CDR2 is SVGAGI in the germline V gene (reference sequence). The chain's CDR3 is CASTDMAEAFF. The CDR3 coding sequence is TGTGCCAGCACCGACATGGCCGAAGCTTTCTTT.

This rearrangement joins TRBV5-4 to TRBJ2-1, with 7 bases matching TRBD2. From germline, CDR1 is SGHNT and CDR2 YYREEE (reference sequence). CDR3 length: 13 residues. V gave up 4 bases and J gave up 7 bases; unmatched junction bases: 5. The CDR3: CASSPAGGNEQFF. The CDR3 region has the DNA TGTGCCAGCAGCCCCGCCGGGGGGAATGAGCAGTTCTTC.

The chain employs TRBV9 and TRBJ2-7; no definite D call. The CDR3 has 16 amino acids. V was trimmed by 0 bases and J by 2 bases, leaving 15 bases between them. The germline V gene encodes CDR1 SGDLS and CDR2 YYNGEE. Written as DNA, the CDR3 is TGTGCCAGCAGCGTAGTTTCAGGCGCCCTGACCTACGAGCAGTACTTC. It encodes CASSVVSGALTYEQYF.

The J gene is TRBJ2-1, the V gene TRBV6-5; 7 bases are shared with TRBD2. V was clipped by 7 bases and J by 0 bases; unmatched bases: 6. The CDR3 contains 15 residues. In germline, CDR1 is MNHEY, CDR2 SVGAGI. The CDR3, as DNA: TGTGCCAGCAAAACTAGCGCAAGCTCCTACAATGAGCAGTTCTTC. Translated, it gives CASKTSASSYNEQFF.

The chain has TRBV21-1 and TRBJ2-7; the tabulated D call, TRBD1, remains unverified against the DNA. TRBV21-1 is a known pseudogene. This CDR3 contains 15 residues. The CDR3 DNA is TGTGCCAGCAGCATCAGAACAGGGGAAGTGGACGAGCAGTACTTC. Encoded protein: CASSIRTGEVDEQYF.

The chain is built from TRBV10-3 and TRBJ1-2, with D unresolved. The germline V gene has CDR1 ENHRY and CDR2 SYGVKD. V lost 2 bases to trimming and J lost 3 bases, with 10 bases between them. The CDR3 contains 14 residues. In nucleotides, the CDR3 is TGTGCCATCAGTGAGGGCCCAGAGTACTATGGCTACACCTTC. Translating it yields CAISEGPEYYGYTF.

The genes are TRBV7-6 and TRBJ2-2; 10 bases match TRBD2. The ends lost 5 bases at V and 1 base at J; junction bases unmatched: 7. Per germline, CDR1 SGHVS and CDR2 FNYEAQ. The CDR3 runs to 17 residues. CDR3 protein: CASSPSVAGGNTGELFF. CDR3 DNA: TGTGCCAGCAGCCCGAGCGTAGCGGGGGGGAACACCGGGGAGCTGTTTTTT.

V usage is TRBV7-2 and J usage is TRBJ1-1; 10 bases map to TRBD1. Germline CDR1 SGHTA, CDR2 FQGNSA. Trimming cost V 3 bases and J 4 bases; bases outside gene matches: 8. The CDR3 covers 16 residues. CDR3 sequence (DNA): TGTGCCAGCAGCTTGGGACAGGGGAGGATGTCCACTGAAGCTTTCTTT. Translating it yields CASSLGQGRMSTEAFF.

The V call is TRBV4-3, the J call TRBJ2-7; D remains ambiguous. The V gene lost 0 bases and the J gene lost 5 bases, with 8 bases spanning the gap. CDR1 is LGHNA and CDR2 is YSLEER in the germline V gene. The CDR3 length is 13 residues. The CDR3 reads CASSQDFRDEQYF. The CDR3 DNA sequence: TGCGCCAGCAGCCAAGATTTCCGAGACGAGCAGTACTTC.

This clone was detected only a few times. The chain combines TRBV5-4 with TRBJ2-7; a possible D gene is TRBD1 (6 bases). The ends were cut back, 0 bases at V and 3 bases at J, with 7 bases in the middle. Per germline, CDR1 SGHNT and CDR2 YYREEE (reference sequence). The CDR3 length is 13 residues. The CDR3 DNA reads TGTGCCAGCAGCTTGGAGACAGGCTACGAGCAGTACTTC. Protein: CASSLETGYEQYF.

This chain uses TRBV19 with TRBJ2-4, with D maybe TRBD2 (6 bases). V lost 6 bases to trimming and J lost 7 bases, with 13 bases between them. This CDR3 is built from 13 residues. Germline V lookup: CDR1 LNHDA, CDR2 SQIVND (reference sequence). The CDR3 sequence: CASSPPGGNIQYF. The DNA of the CDR3 is TGTGCCAGTAGCCCCCCTGGGGGGAACATTCAGTACTTC.

The rearrangement uses TRBV18 and TRBJ2-7; no definite D call. V was trimmed by 2 bases and J by 2 bases, leaving 10 bases between them. This CDR3 contains 14 residues. Germline loops: CDR1 KGHSH, CDR2 LQKENI. The CDR3 DNA reads as TGTGCCAGCTCACCAGGCAGAGAAACCTACGAGCAGTACTTC. It translates to CASSPGRETYEQYF. Combining the CDR3 with reference TRBV18 and TRBJ2-7 gives the whole variable domain NAGVMQNPRHLVRRRGQEARLRCSPMKGHSHVYWYRQLPEEGLKFMVYLQKENIIDESGMPKERFSAEFPKEGPSILRIQQVVRGDSAAYFCASSPGRETYEQYFGPGTRLTVT.

This clone was recorded once. The chain is built from TRBV15 and TRBJ1-1, with D hard to call. The CDR3 has 14 amino acids. V was pared by 0 bases and J by 2 bases, with 7 bases between. Germline lookup yields CDR1 LNHNV and CDR2 YYDKDF (reference sequence). This CDR3 is CATSRDQYNTEAFF. The CDR3 bases are TGTGCCACCAGCAGAGATCAGTACAACACTGAAGCTTTCTTT. The complete variable domain, with remaining parts taken from reference TRBV15 and TRBJ1-1, reads DAMVIQNPRYQVTQFGKPVTLSCSQTLNHNVMYWYQQKSSQAPKLLFHYYDKDFNNEADTPDNFQSRRPNTSFCFLDIRSPGLGDTAMYLCATSRDQYNTEAFFGQGTRLTVV.

CDR3 residues: CASSLVQGPNTGELFF. In DNA, the CDR3 is TGCGCCAGCAGCTTGGTTCAGGGACCGAACACCGGGGAGCTGTTTTTT. The chain is built from TRBV5-1 and TRBJ2-2; D possibly matches TRBD1 or TRBD2 (5 bases each). The germline V gene has CDR1 SGHRS and CDR2 YFSETQ. The CDR3 extends over 16 amino acids. Trimming cost V 0 bases and J 0 bases, with 9 bases left between them.

The chain combines TRBV6-6 with TRBJ1-5; D is unclear. Germline V lookup: CDR1 MNHNY, CDR2 SVGAGI (reference sequence). V was pared by 7 bases and J by 10 bases, with 26 bases between. The CDR3 spans 16 residues. The CDR3 DNA reads as TGTGCCAGCAAAGAGGAGGTTAGGTGGGGTCGAAGACCCCAGCATTTT. The encoded protein is CASKEEVRWGRRPQHF.

The gene calls are TRBV5-6 and TRBJ1-3, with D possibly TRBD1 on 6 matching bases. The CDR3 contains 15 residues. The germline V and J ends were trimmed by 4 bases and 0 bases, with 11 bases remaining between them. Germline CDR1 reads SGHDT; CDR2 reads YYEEEE. For the CDR3, the DNA is TGTGCCAGCAGCCCCGGGGGCAGCTCTGGAAACACCATATATTTT. It is translated as CASSPGGSSGNTIYF.

The gene calls are TRBV18 and TRBJ2-5, with D perhaps matching TRBD2 (5 bases). This CDR3 spans 15 amino acids. V shed 0 bases and J shed 9 bases, with 17 bases lying between them. Germline CDR1 is KGHSH and CDR2 is LQKENI. The CDR3 loop reads CASSPPAGNSGAQYF. The CDR3 DNA is TGTGCCAGCTCACCACCGGCGGGCAACAGTGGGGCCCAGTACTTC.

The chain recombines TRBV7-9 with TRBJ1-4; D gene uncertain. The CDR3 covers 13 residues. Germline assignment: CDR1 SEHNR and CDR2 FQNEAQ (reference sequence). Trimming left V 6 bases short and J 7 bases short, with 12 bases between. CDR3 DNA: TGTGCCAGCAGGGGAGGAGCAGGTGAAAAACTGTTTTTT. It codes for CASRGGAGEKLFF.

V gene TRBV5-4 combines with J gene TRBJ1-1; D is unclear. V was trimmed by 1 base and J by 1 base, leaving 8 bases between them. This CDR3 contains 14 residues. CDR1 and CDR2 from the germline V gene are SGHNT and YYREEE (reference sequence). The CDR3 nucleotides read TGTGCCAGCAGCTTGTGGGCCAAGAACACTGAAGCTTTCTTT. Its translation is CASSLWAKNTEAFF.

In this sample, this clone turned up a few times. The CDR3 sequence: CASRDEDLSGANVLTF. The CDR3 nucleotides read TGCGCCAGCAGGGACGAAGACCTTTCTGGGGCCAACGTCCTGACTTTC. The V gene is TRBV5-1, the J gene TRBJ2-6, with D uncertain. The CDR3 covers 16 residues. Germline V gene sequence: CDR1 SGHRS, CDR2 YFSETQ. V lost 5 bases to trimming and J lost 1 base, with 13 bases between them. The whole variable domain, filled in from reference TRBV5-1 and TRBJ2-6, reads KAGVTQTPRYLIKTRGQQVTLSCSPISGHRSVSWYQQTPGQGLQFLFEYFSETQRNKGNFPGRFSGRQFSNSRSEMNVSTLELGDSALYLCASRDEDLSGANVLTFGAGSRLTVL.

The chain uses TRBV6-1 and TRBJ2-5, with TRBD2 matching over 8 bases. CDR3 length equals 14 residues. Germline CDR1 and CDR2: MNHNS and SASEGT. The J segment lost 5 bases and the V segment lost 4 bases, leaving 6 bases of the junction unmatched. For the CDR3, the DNA is TGTGCCAGCAGTGGGGATAGCGGGGTGGAGACCCAGTACTTC. As protein: CASSGDSGVETQYF.

The CDR3 DNA reads as TGTGCCAGCAGCTTCCGGGACAGACAAGAGACCCAGTACTTC. Its translation is CASSFRDRQETQYF. V usage is TRBV9 and J usage is TRBJ2-5; 7 bases match TRBD1. Germline CDR1 reads SGDLS; CDR2 reads YYNGEE. The V and J ends lost 4 bases and 2 bases, in that order; junction bases with no gene match: 5. The CDR3 loop spans 14 amino acids.

The sample holds a few counts of this clone. The CDR3 loop reads CASSLQGNYGYTF. CDR3 DNA: TGTGCCAGCAGTTTACAGGGAAACTATGGCTACACCTTC. This sequence joins TRBV27 and TRBJ1-2; weak D call: TRBD1 (5 bases). Germline CDR1 is MNHEY and CDR2 is SMNVEV (reference sequence). Trimming took 2 bases from V and 2 from J, leaving 6 bases between them. This CDR3 comprises 13 residues.

The chain uses TRBV7-2 and TRBJ1-4; no definite D call. Germline V gives CDR1 SGHTA, CDR2 FQGNSA. The CDR3 consists of 14 residues. With 3 bases removed from V and 3 bases from J, the gap between germline ends came to 8 bases. In DNA form, the CDR3 reads TGTGCCAGCAGCTTCGGGGTAGCTAATGAAAAACTGTTTTTT. This encodes CASSFGVANEKLFF.